Listed here are 26 T cell receptor beta chains from one sample, sequenced in a study of blood T cells in healthy people across ages. Combining a sample-barcoded 5' primer with a J-beta primer mix, a second PCR ran for roughly 7 to 11 cycles. TCRdb processed the 5' RACE reads anew with MiXCR; each CDR3 protein has one entry. The repertoire holds 730,000 or so distinct CDR3 sequences, with about 42% as singletons. Sequencing was done on a sample of blood. These receptors came from an older woman in good health.

V is TRBV11-2 and J is TRBJ2-1, with D possibly matching TRBD1 (6 bases). The CDR3 runs to 15 residues. Trimming removed 6 bases from V and 5 bases from J, with 17 bases in between. Germline V lookup: CDR1 SGHAT, CDR2 FQNNGV. The CDR3 DNA sequence: TGTGCCAGCAGTTCGACCAGGGGCCGTAACAATGAGCAGTTCTTC. Translation: CASSSTRGRNNEQFF.

The rearrangement links TRBV5-6 to TRBJ1-1, with D perhaps matching TRBD1 (5 bases). CDR3 size: 13 residues. Germline loops: CDR1 SGHDT, CDR2 YYEEEE. V was cut by 3 bases and J by 3 bases, with 9 bases left in between. The CDR3 is CASSWGRHTEAFF. The CDR3 region has the DNA TGTGCCAGCAGCTGGGGACGGCACACTGAAGCTTTCTTT.

This chain joins TRBV24-1 and TRBJ2-2; no definite D call. This CDR3 is built from 14 residues. Per the germline V gene, CDR1 is KGHDR and CDR2 is SFDVKD. V was shortened by 2 bases and J by 4 bases, with 7 bases between the two germline ends. The CDR3: CATSDSSLTGELFF. The DNA of the CDR3 is TGTGCCACCAGTGATTCATCACTCACCGGGGAGCTGTTTTTT.

This clonotype showed up just a few times. The J gene is TRBJ2-7, the V gene TRBV20-1; 12 bases map to TRBD2. Looked up from germline, CDR1 is DFQATT and CDR2 is SNEGSKA (reference sequence). The junction had 9 bases not matched to a gene; V was cut back by 6 bases and J by 3 bases. The CDR3 is 15 amino acids. The CDR3 spells CSALLAGGPDYEQYF. In DNA form, the CDR3 reads TGCAGTGCGCTCCTAGCGGGAGGGCCGGACTACGAGCAGTACTTC.

This clonotype was observed at least ten times. This chain uses TRBV29-1 with TRBJ2-3; possibly TRBD2 for D (6 bases). The germline CDR1 and CDR2 sequences are SQVTM and ANQGSEA. V was pared by 3 bases and J by 5 bases, with 15 bases between. The CDR3 consists of 14 residues. The CDR3 reads CSVETGASLDTQYF. CDR3 nucleotides: TGCAGCGTTGAGACGGGAGCTTCGTTAGATACGCAGTATTTT.

The chain has TRBV6-5 and TRBJ1-5; 9 bases are shared with TRBD1. V lost 0 bases to trimming and J lost 7 bases; unmatched junction nucleotides: 4. Germline values: CDR1 MNHEY, CDR2 SVGAGI. This CDR3 has 15 amino acids. CDR3: CASSYSGTGKQPQHF. DNA for the CDR3: TGTGCCAGCAGTTACTCGGGGACAGGGAAGCAGCCCCAGCATTTT.

The rearrangement links TRBV12-3 or TRBV12-4 to TRBJ2-3, with D perhaps assigned TRBD1 or TRBD2 (5 bases each). This CDR3 has 14 residues. V lost 11 bases and J lost 1, with 16 bases in between. The CDR3 DNA sequence: TGTGCCGGGGCGGGTTACGATGGCACAGATACGCAGTATTTT. It encodes CAGAGYDGTDTQYF.

CDR3 sequence: CASSYSAGTDTDTQYF. The CDR3 nucleotides are TGTGCCAGCAGTTACTCCGCCGGGACAGACACAGATACGCAGTATTTT. V and J are TRBV6-2 or TRBV6-3 and TRBJ2-3, with 7 bases lining up with TRBD1. Germline V lookup: CDR1 MNHEY, CDR2 SVGEGT. V shed 0 bases and J 2 bases; nucleotides not matched to a gene: 5. The CDR3 covers 16 residues.

This clonotype was recorded a few times. The chain has TRBV7-2 and TRBJ1-1; 9 nucleotides align to TRBD1. This CDR3 spans 15 amino acids. V gave up 4 bases and J gave up 0 bases; unmatched junction bases: 3. Germline-derived CDR1 and CDR2 are SGHTA and FQGNSA. The CDR3 loop is CASSSGTGLNTEAFF. The CDR3 DNA sequence: TGTGCCAGCAGCTCCGGGACAGGGTTGAACACTGAAGCTTTCTTT.

On this clonotype itself: A much larger clone differs by one base, so this may be a read error. The rearrangement uses TRBV13 and TRBJ2-1; D is undetermined. The germline V gene encodes CDR1 PRHDT and CDR2 FYEKMQ (reference sequence). Trimming left V 5 bases short and J 10 bases short, with 15 bases between. This CDR3 comprises 13 residues. The CDR3 nucleotides are TGTGCCAGCAGCCCATCAGGAGCCTACGAGCAGTTCTTC. Translation gives CASSPSGAYEQFF.

The V and J genes are TRBV28 and TRBJ2-1; TRBD1 aligns across 9 bases. V shed 5 bases and J 7 bases; nucleotides not matched to a gene: 12. Germline CDR1 reads MDHEN; CDR2 reads SYDVKM. There are 16 residues in the CDR3. The CDR3 spells CASSPPPGQGRNEQFF. CDR3 DNA: TGTGCCAGCAGTCCACCTCCGGGACAGGGTAGGAATGAGCAGTTCTTC.

The CDR3 region has the DNA TGTGCCAGCAGCCAACCTACTAGCGGGAGAAGCCAAGAGACCCAGTACTTC. Its protein is CASSQPTSGRSQETQYF. V gene TRBV3-1 combines with J gene TRBJ2-5; 11 bases line up with TRBD2. CDR1 LGHDT and CDR2 YNNKEL come from the germline V gene (reference sequence). The V and J ends lost 2 bases and 1 base, in that order; junction bases with no gene match: 6. The CDR3 runs 17 residues.

This clonotype came up a few times. CDR3 in amino acids: CASSWAEQETQYF. In DNA, the CDR3 is TGTGCCAGCAGTTGGGCAGAACAAGAGACCCAGTACTTC. V usage is TRBV12-3 or TRBV12-4 and J usage is TRBJ2-5, with unresolved D. Trimming pared 4 bases from V and 2 bases from J, leaving 8 bases between. The CDR3 has 13 residues.

This clonotype was counted only a few times. This chain joins TRBV9 and TRBJ2-1; 8 bases are a match to TRBD1. Germline loops: CDR1 SGDLS, CDR2 YYNGEE. This CDR3 is 15 amino acids long. The V segment lost 1 base and the J segment 6 bases; nucleotides outside the gene matches: 6. The CDR3 loop is CASSVPTTGGNEQFF. The CDR3 DNA follows: TGTGCCAGCAGCGTACCCACAACAGGGGGCAATGAGCAGTTCTTC.

The V gene is TRBV12-3 or TRBV12-4, the J gene TRBJ2-5, with D hard to call. Between the trimmed V and J ends, which lost 3 bases and 11 bases, there was a span of 22 bases. The CDR3 extends over 15 amino acids. The CDR3 coding sequence is TGTGCCAGCAGTTTTGAGGATTTAGGGTCTATCCAGCAGTACTTC. Translated: CASSFEDLGSIQQYF.

This clonotype was counted only a few times. This could be a read error, since a much larger clone is one nucleotide away. The chain carries TRBV27 and TRBJ2-1; 7 bases align to TRBD2. The CDR3 sequence is 14 residues long. Germline CDR1 reads MNHEY; CDR2 reads SMNVEV (reference sequence). The CDR3 region is CASSVSTSPGRQFF. CDR3 bases: TGTGCCAGCAGTGTATCGACTAGCCCTGGGCGGCAGTTCTTC.

Only a few counts were recorded for this clonotype. The chain joins TRBV21-1 to TRBJ2-5. TRBV21-1 is noted as a pseudogene. The CDR3 length is 12 residues. The chain's CDR3 is CASSQWGETQYF. CDR3 coding DNA: TGTGCCAGCAGCCAATGGGGAGAGACCCAGTACTTC.

Only a few counts were recorded for this clonotype. The V and J genes are TRBV11-3 and TRBJ2-5; 10 bases are a match to TRBD2. Germline lookup yields CDR1 SGHNT and CDR2 YENEEA. This CDR3 region has 17 residues. The V segment lost 4 bases and the J segment 4 bases; nucleotides outside the gene matches: 12. CDR3 region: CASSSGLAGDFGETQYF. The DNA of the CDR3 is TGTGCCAGCAGCTCAGGCCTAGCGGGAGATTTCGGAGAGACCCAGTACTTC.

The chain carries TRBV29-1 and TRBJ2-7; TRBD2 matches 11 bases. V was pared by 5 bases and J by 3 bases, with 3 bases of the junction left unmatched. The length of the CDR3 is 13 residues. Germline CDR1 SQVTM, CDR2 ANQGSEA. The CDR3: CSVYGTSGYEQYF. CDR3 DNA sequence: TGCAGCGTTTATGGGACTAGCGGCTACGAGCAGTACTTC.

The rearrangement uses TRBV29-1 and TRBJ1-2; TRBD1 matches 10 bases. The CDR3 runs to 12 residues. With 7 bases clipped from V and 4 bases from J, the junction kept 3 bases outside the gene matches. Germline V gene sequence: CDR1 SQVTM, CDR2 ANQGSEA. The CDR3 sequence: CSGGQGSYGYTF. Here the CDR3 DNA reads TGCAGCGGGGGACAGGGGAGCTATGGCTACACCTTC.

This clonotype was observed a few times. The chain recombines TRBV14 with TRBJ2-1, with D perhaps TRBD2 (6 bases). The CDR3 runs 17 residues. Germline lookup yields CDR1 SGHDN and CDR2 FVKESK. V lost 1 base to trimming and J lost 4 bases, with 17 bases between them. The DNA of the CDR3 is TGTGCCAGCAGCCAAGGGAGAGAACGGGAGTGGTACAATGAGCAGTTCTTC. Translation gives CASSQGREREWYNEQFF.

CDR3 nucleotide sequence: TGTGCCAGCAGCCAAGAAGGGCGAAGGCCGAACACTGAAGCTTTCTTT. It specifies CASSQEGRRPNTEAFF. The V call is TRBV3-1, the J call TRBJ1-1; no clear D. Per germline, CDR1 LGHDT and CDR2 YNNKEL (reference sequence). This CDR3 has 16 residues. V gave up 0 bases and J gave up 1 base, with 12 bases separating them.

The J gene is TRBJ2-7, the V gene TRBV7-9, with D unclear. The CDR3 runs 16 residues. V dropped 0 bases and J dropped 2 bases, with 14 bases sitting between them. Germline loops: CDR1 SEHNR, CDR2 FQNEAQ (reference sequence). This chain's CDR3 is CASSLAAGRPTYEQYF. The DNA of the CDR3 is TGTGCCAGCAGCTTAGCGGCAGGTAGACCCACCTACGAGCAGTACTTC.

The V and J genes are TRBV29-1 and TRBJ2-3; 8 bases agree with TRBD1. The germline V gene has CDR1 SQVTM and CDR2 ANQGSEA. J lost 6 bases, V lost 7 bases, and 9 bases had no gene match. The CDR3 extends over 13 amino acids. CDR3 nucleotide sequence: TGCAGCGGGAACAGGGGGAAGGGGGATACGCAGTATTTT. Translation gives CSGNRGKGDTQYF.

This chain links TRBV7-9 with TRBJ1-2, with 7 positions matching TRBD1. Unmatched junction bases numbered 12, after V lost 8 bases and J lost 6 bases. The CDR3 has 14 amino acids. Germline CDR1 reads SEHNR; CDR2 reads FQNEAQ (reference sequence). CDR3 residues: CASPGGGTADGYTF. The DNA of the CDR3 is TGTGCCAGCCCTGGGGGCGGGACAGCTGATGGCTACACCTTC.

This clonotype was picked up one time. The chain joins TRBV6-2 or TRBV6-3 to TRBJ1-4; 7 bases are a match to TRBD1. With V trimmed by 6 bases and J by 7 bases, 5 bases remained unmatched. The CDR3 spans 13 residues. Per the germline V gene, CDR1 is MNHEY and CDR2 is SVGEGT. CDR3 amino acids: CASRSQGGEKLFF. In nucleotides, the CDR3 is TGTGCCAGCAGAAGTCAGGGGGGTGAAAAACTGTTTTTT.